This T cell receptor beta chain was identified in a study of T-cell reconstitution after alpha-beta-depleted transplantation in children. Broader study findings: Two months or so post-transplant, alpha-beta T cells reportedly derived from several hundred expanded graft clones.

In regard to this clonotype: Its matching antigen is unknown.

Germline CDR1 is SQVTM and CDR2 is ANQGSEA. Trimming removed 5 bases from V and 3 bases from J, with 14 bases in between. The CDR3 is 13 amino acids. The library targeted TCRbeta and was prepared with unique molecular identifiers. TCRdb reanalysed the PCR reads using MiXCR and keeps one entry per CDR3 protein. The sample contains around 700,000 distinct CDR3 sequences, roughly 13% of which appear only once. The chain links TRBV29-1 to TRBJ2-7; D call uncertain. The sample consisted of PBMCs, taken before TCRalphabeta/CD19-depleted stem cell transplant. The sequence derives from a girl aged 2 to 9 with congenital amegakaryocytic thrombocytopenia, due to receive a stem cell transplant. The CDR3 reads CSVWDRWGYEQYF. The CDR3, as DNA: TGCAGCGTTTGGGATCGCTGGGGCTACGAGCAGTACTTC.